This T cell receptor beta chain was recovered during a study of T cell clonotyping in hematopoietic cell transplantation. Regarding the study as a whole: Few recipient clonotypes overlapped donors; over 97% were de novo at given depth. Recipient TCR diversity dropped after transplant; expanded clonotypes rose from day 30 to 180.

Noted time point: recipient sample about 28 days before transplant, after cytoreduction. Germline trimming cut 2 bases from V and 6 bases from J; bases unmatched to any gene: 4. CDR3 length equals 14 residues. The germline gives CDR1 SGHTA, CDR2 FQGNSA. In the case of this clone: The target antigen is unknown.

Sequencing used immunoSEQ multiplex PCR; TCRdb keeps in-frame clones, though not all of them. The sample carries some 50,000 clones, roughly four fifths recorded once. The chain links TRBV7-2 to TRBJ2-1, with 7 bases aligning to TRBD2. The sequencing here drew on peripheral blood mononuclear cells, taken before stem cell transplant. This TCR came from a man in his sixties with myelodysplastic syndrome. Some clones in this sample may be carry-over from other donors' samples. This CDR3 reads CASSLLRLANEQFF. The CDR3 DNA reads TGTGCCAGCAGCTTACTCAGACTAGCCAATGAGCAGTTCTTC.